Listed below are T cell receptor beta chains from one sample, sequenced in a study of blood T cell repertoires in COVID-19. TCRdb's table, derived via immunoSEQ multiplex PCR, lists solely in-frame clones and lacks some. Here the sample spans 400,000 to 500,000 clones, approximately 90% being singletons. Input material: peripheral blood. These receptors were collected from a woman aged 25 to 39 with active or convalescent COVID-19. CDR3s include the opening cysteine and the closing phenylalanine or tryptophan. The D gene is left open where the match is weak. Some rows mark clone size as missing; the rest say once, few, many or name a class of expanded clone.

clone_size d_call j_call v_call cdr3_length cdr3_aa cdr3_nt
NA TRBD2 TRBJ2-7 TRBV4-2 16 CASSQGLAGGIYEQYF TGTGCCAGCAGCCAAGGACTAGCGGGAGGGATCTACGAGCAGTACTTC
few NA TRBJ1-2 TRBV6-5 13 CASSYLGEGGYTF TGTGCCAGCAGTTATCTGGGGGAGGGTGGCTACACCTTC
NA NA TRBJ1-5 TRBV6-4 14 CASSGRGRNQPQHF TGTGCCAGCAGTGGAAGGGGTCGCAATCAGCCCCAGCATTTT
NA NA TRBJ2-1 TRBV5-1 12 CASEGDSNEQFF TGCGCCAGCGAGGGGGATTCCAATGAGCAGTTCTTC
NA TRBD2 TRBJ2-1 TRBV6-5 15 CASSRSGNTYNEQFF TGTGCCAGCAGCCGGAGCGGGAACACCTACAATGAGCAGTTCTTC
NA TRBD1 TRBJ1-5 TRBV5-1 15 CASSLTGTGVQPQHF TGCGCCAGCAGCTTGACCGGGACAGGGGTTCAGCCCCAGCATTTT
NA TRBD1 TRBJ1-1 TRBV5-1 16 CASSHDRGDLGTEAFF TGCGCCAGCAGCCACGACAGGGGAGATTTGGGGACTGAAGCTTTCTTT
NA TRBD2 TRBJ2-2 TRBV10-1 13 CASSTSGVGELFF TGCGCCAGCTCGACTAGCGGGGTCGGGGAGCTGTTTTTT
NA NA TRBJ1-1 TRBV3-1/TRBV3-2 13 CASSQEGRTEAFF TGTGCCAGCAGCCAAGAAGGGAGGACTGAAGCTTTCTTT
NA NA TRBJ2-1 TRBV6-5 12 CASTARGNEQFF TGTGCCAGCACCGCTAGGGGCAATGAGCAGTTCTTC
NA TRBD2 TRBJ2-3 TRBV10-1 15 CASSPVRGGPDTQYF TGCGCCAGCAGTCCCGTTCGCGGGGGACCAGATACGCAGTATTTT
NA NA TRBJ2-5 TRBV15 14 CATSRANLLETQYF TGTGCCACCAGCAGGGCAAACCTCCTAGAGACCCAGTACTTC
NA NA TRBJ2-4 TRBV18 16 CASSPPEGSGKNIQYF TGTGCCAGCTCACCACCGGAGGGTTCGGGCAAAAACATTCAGTACTTC
NA TRBD1 TRBJ1-2 TRBV2 13 CASSEWTGYGYTF TGTGCCAGCAGTGAATGGACAGGCTATGGCTACACCTTC
NA TRBD2 TRBJ2-3 TRBV9 19 CASSVVMAGGPYSPDTQYF TGTGCCAGCAGCGTAGTGATGGCGGGAGGGCCGTATAGCCCAGATACGCAGTATTTT
NA TRBD1 TRBJ2-1 TRBV5-1 16 CASSLAPQGAHNEQFF TGCGCCAGCAGCTTGGCCCCACAGGGGGCCCACAATGAGCAGTTCTTC
NA NA TRBJ1-2 TRBV18 13 CASSPLGGWGYTF TGTGCCAGCTCACCACTGGGGGGATGGGGCTACACCTTC
NA NA TRBJ1-1 TRBV9 12 CASSPVGTEAFF TGTGCCAGCAGCCCCGTCGGGACTGAAGCTTTCTTT
NA NA TRBJ1-5 TRBV21-1 14 CASSCFHSNQPQHF TGTGCCAGCAGCTGTTTTCATAGCAATCAGCCCCAGCATTTT